The rows below give T cell receptor beta chains drawn from one sample of a study of human T cells and chemical hapten exposure. MiXCR was run by TCRdb on the RACE reads, yielding one entry per CDR3 protein. This table holds over 130,000 distinct CDR3 sequences, approximately 10% found once. Here the sequenced sample was whole blood, taken in connection with sensitization to the hapten diphenylcyclopropenone (DPC). The receptors were gathered from a woman in her forties or fifties with alopecia areata. Some clones in this sample may be carry-over from other donors' samples. CDR3s include the opening cysteine and the closing phenylalanine or tryptophan. The order of the fields is J gene, D gene, clone size, CDR3 length, V gene, CDR3 protein, CDR3 DNA. The D gene is left open where the match is weak. Not every row has a clone size; where given, it reads once, few, many or a size class.

>TRBJ2-6|NA|NA|16|TRBV25-1
CASSGPGDTWANVLTF
TGTGCCAGCAGTGGCCCCGGGGACACCTGGGCCAACGTCCTGACTTTC
>TRBJ2-3|NA|few|16|TRBV7-6
CASSLRGRISTDTQYF
TGTGCCAGCAGCTTAAGAGGGAGGATAAGCACAGATACGCAGTATTTT
>TRBJ2-1|TRBD1|few|14|TRBV6-2/TRBV6-3
CASNDRGTYNEQFF
TGTGCCAGCAATGACAGGGGGACCTACAATGAGCAGTTCTTC
>TRBJ1-1|NA|few|16|TRBV7-3
CASSLTFAGENTEAFF
TGTGCCAGCAGCTTAACGTTTGCAGGGGAGAACACTGAAGCTTTCTTT
>TRBJ1-5|TRBD1|few|17|TRBV28
CASSLAGGGYSNQPQHF
TGTGCCAGCAGTTTGGCAGGGGGCGGGTATAGCAATCAGCCCCAGCATTTT
>TRBJ1-2|TRBD1|many|16|TRBV29-1
CSVEGDRTYTNYGYTF
TGCAGCGTTGAAGGGGACAGAACCTATACTAACTATGGCTACACCTTC
>TRBJ2-3|TRBD1|NA|16|TRBV29-1
CSVEGGTGSSTDTQYF
TGCAGCGTTGAAGGGGGGACAGGGTCTAGCACAGATACGCAGTATTTT
>TRBJ2-1|NA|NA|12|TRBV20-1
CSARVNLPEQFF
TGCAGTGCTAGAGTTAACCTACCTGAGCAGTTCTTC
>TRBJ2-7|TRBD2|few|16|TRBV6-2/TRBV6-3
CASKLDNSGSIYEQYF
TGTGCCAGCAAGCTGGACAATAGCGGGAGTATATACGAGCAGTACTTC
>TRBJ1-2|NA|many|15|TRBV12-3/TRBV12-4
CASSLNSGVGYGYTF
TGTGCCAGCAGTTTGAACTCAGGGGTTGGCTATGGCTACACCTTC
>TRBJ2-5|NA|few|14|TRBV5-1
CASSISGTQETQYF
TGCGCCAGCAGCATCTCCGGGACCCAAGAGACCCAGTACTTC
>TRBJ2-3|TRBD2|NA|15|TRBV19
CASRGTSTSTDTQYF
TGTGCCAGTAGGGGGACTAGTACTAGCACAGATACGCAGTATTTT
>TRBJ2-2|NA|few|13|TRBV30
CAWSPGVTGELFF
TGTGCCTGGAGCCCAGGGGTCACCGGGGAGCTGTTTTTT
>TRBJ2-5|NA|few|11|TRBV12-3/TRBV12-4
CASSLDGTQYF
TGTGCCAGCAGTTTAGATGGGACCCAGTACTTC
>TRBJ1-4|TRBD1|NA|17|TRBV7-9
CASSPRQGNPTNEKLFF
TGTGCCAGCAGCCCCCGACAGGGGAACCCAACTAATGAAAAACTGTTTTTT
>TRBJ2-2|TRBD2|NA|16|TRBV19
CASSIGGGPGTGELFF
TGTGCCAGTAGTATCGGGGGAGGGCCTGGCACCGGGGAGCTGTTTTTT
>TRBJ1-1|NA|many|12|TRBV6-2/TRBV6-3
CASTQSNTEAFF
TGTGCCAGCACCCAATCGAACACTGAAGCTTTCTTT
>TRBJ1-5|NA|many|15|TRBV6-2/TRBV6-3
CASSYRQVFNQPQHF
TGTGCCAGCAGTTACCGACAGGTTTTCAATCAGCCCCAGCATTTT
>TRBJ1-2|TRBD1|NA|13|TRBV5-1
CASSSLGQDGYTF
TGCGCCAGCAGCTCGCTGGGACAGGATGGCTACACCTTC
>TRBJ2-1|NA|NA|15|TRBV5-4
CASSLEVGVVNEQFF
TGTGCCAGCAGCTTGGAGGTAGGGGTAGTCAATGAGCAGTTCTTC
>TRBJ2-7|NA|NA|14|TRBV7-2
CASSRGHRADEQYF
TGTGCCAGCAGCCGAGGGCACAGGGCAGACGAGCAGTACTTC
>TRBJ2-4|NA|NA|14|TRBV6-1
CASSGRNPQNIQYF
TGTGCCAGCAGTGGACGGAACCCCCAAAACATTCAGTACTTC
>TRBJ1-2|TRBD1|NA|19|TRBV3-1
CASSQGSRGARGANYGYTF
TGTGCCAGCAGCCAAGGTTCCAGGGGGGCACGGGGAGCTAACTATGGCTACACCTTC
>TRBJ2-7|TRBD2|few|15|TRBV3-1
CASRSTSGSSYEQYF
TGTGCCAGCAGGTCGACTAGCGGGTCCTCCTACGAGCAGTACTTC